The table lists the clone carrying this TCR beta chain with a few counts. What it binds is unknown. With 60 Vbeta and 13 Jbeta primers, the PCR was carried out. Per the study methods: In a later analysis, roughly 11 million of about 80 million unique beta chains occurred in at least two donors. Profiled with immunoSEQ multiplex PCR; TCRdb holds only in-frame clones, not every one. Clone size and the V and J calls come from that table; the DNA yielded D and trimming. This sample has under 200,000 clones, with roughly 80% found just once. The data were taken from a study of cytomegalovirus exposure and HLA in healthy donors. The study, taken as a whole, reports: Information on immune exposure was restricted to one variable (CMV serostatus). Several of the most significant clusters appeared linked to common viral pathogens, based on a later analysis.

Germline CDR1 SGHDT, CDR2 YYEEEE. The length of the CDR3 is 15 residues. Sample: PBMCs. The V gene is TRBV5-6, the J gene TRBJ2-5; TRBD1 aligns across 11 bases. The DNA end is a closer match to TRBJ2-7, so the J assignment may be wrong. The TCR was taken from a man in his forties in good health and CMV-seronegative. The CDR3 bases are TGTGCCAGCAGCTCGACGGGACAGGGGGCCTACGAGCAGTACTTC. This sequence encodes CASSSTGQGAYEQYF.